The present entry profiles one TCR beta chain with its context. Its antigen is unknown. Produced via immunoSEQ multiplex PCR; TCRdb's table is partial and in-frame only. The sample has under 200,000 clones, 90% seen once; the top ten hold roughly 1.6%. These data belong to a study of T cell responses to AZD1222 COVID-19 vaccine. CDR3 length: 14 amino acids. CDR1 and CDR2 (germline): SGHTA, FQGNSA. Trimming shortened V by 5 bases and J by 6 bases, and 14 bases separated the two germline ends. Study observations and caveats: Only 6 or 7 AZD1222 recipients tested seropositive at baseline. Spike-specific TCRs gained breadth and depth after people received two AZD1222 doses.

Material: peripheral blood, obtained on day 0 of AZD1222 vaccination. This TCR was recovered from an adult in good health. The V call is TRBV7-2, the J call TRBJ1-5, with a tentative D call TRBD1 (5 bases). The CDR3 reads CASSRRQGGQPQHF. CDR3 coding DNA: TGTGCCAGCAGCCGTAGGCAGGGCGGTCAGCCCCAGCATTTT.